A selection of T cell receptor beta chains follows, all from one sample in a study of cytomegalovirus exposure and HLA in healthy donors. Libraries were prepared by immunoSEQ multiplex PCR; TCRdb keeps only in-frame clonotypes and omits some of them. The sample holds fewer than 200,000 clones; 75% are singletons and the top ten take roughly 1.4%. The specimen sequenced was PBMCs. Receptors were obtained from a man aged 18-30 years in good health and CMV-seronegative. The CDR3 runs from the conserved cysteine through the conserved F or W. A D gene is named only where the DNA matches it firmly. A clone size is listed for some rows: how often the clone was seen (once, few, many), or a class if it is expanded.

v_gene	abundance	d_gene	j_gene	CDR3aa	CDR3nt
TRBV27	-	TRBD1	TRBJ2-7	CASSLSGTGIYEQYF	TGTGCCAGCAGTTTATCCGGGACAGGGATCTACGAGCAGTACTTC
TRBV7-8	-	-	TRBJ1-2	CASSLTGTAPLSYGYTF	TGTGCCAGCAGCCTCACCGGCACAGCCCCCTTGAGCTATGGCTACACCTTC
TRBV18	-	-	TRBJ2-7	CASSNNNRAPSYEQYF	TGTGCCAGCTCAAACAATAACAGGGCGCCGTCCTACGAGCAGTACTTC
TRBV5-1	-	-	TRBJ1-1	CASSLWVRSQVMNTEAFF	TGCGCCAGCAGCTTGTGGGTACGCTCCCAGGTTATGAACACTGAAGCTTTCTTT
TRBV4-1	-	-	TRBJ2-6	CASSQGRGARGANVLTF	TGCGCCAGCAGCCAAGGGCGGGGCGCAAGGGGGGCCAACGTCCTGACTTTC
TRBV15	-	TRBD2	TRBJ2-3	CATSRDGTSSTDTQYF	TGTGCCACCAGCAGAGATGGGACTAGTTCAACGGATACGCAGTATTTT
TRBV5-5	-	TRBD2	TRBJ2-1	CASSLVASGSNEQFF	TGTGCCAGCAGCTTGGTTGCTAGCGGGAGTAATGAGCAGTTCTTC
TRBV6-5	-	-	TRBJ2-1	CASAQEGWGHEQFF	TGTGCCAGCGCCCAGGAAGGTTGGGGCCATGAGCAGTTCTTC
TRBV7-9	-	TRBD1	TRBJ1-2	CASSYYGTDGYTF	TGTGCCAGCAGCTACTACGGGACAGATGGCTACACCTTC
TRBV5-6	-	-	TRBJ2-6	CASSLGVQRVGGANVLTF	TGTGCCAGCAGCTTGGGAGTGCAGAGGGTCGGTGGGGCCAACGTCCTGACTTTC
TRBV4-2	-	TRBD2	TRBJ2-2	CASSQIPGLAGETPPGELFF	TGTGCCAGCAGCCAAATCCCGGGACTAGCGGGAGAGACCCCCCCCGGGGAGCTGTTTTTT
TRBV30	-	TRBD2	TRBJ2-3	CAWRLAGGATDTQYF	TGTGCCTGGAGGCTAGCGGGAGGCGCCACAGATACGCAGTATTTT
TRBV7-2	-	-	TRBJ1-1	CASSLARRDEAFF	TGTGCCAGCAGCTTAGCGAGGAGGGACGAAGCTTTCTTT
TRBV21-1	-	-	TRBJ2-2	CASGAPNTGELFF	TGTGCCAGCGGGGCCCCGAACACCGGGGAGCTGTTTTTT
TRBV7-6	few	TRBD2	TRBJ2-1	CASSLGVGGTYNEQFF	TGTGCCAGCAGCTTAGGGGTCGGGGGGACCTACAATGAGCAGTTCTTC
TRBV4-1	-	TRBD1	TRBJ1-3	CASSQGDRGSNTIYF	TGCGCCAGCAGCCAAGGGGACAGGGGGAGTAACACCATATATTTT
TRBV5-1	-	-	TRBJ2-3	CASSQRVVGDTQYF	TGCGCCAGCAGCCAGAGGGTCGTGGGAGATACGCAGTATTTT
TRBV27	-	-	TRBJ1-5	CASSREGFQPQHF	TGTGCCAGCAGCCGGGAGGGGTTTCAGCCCCAGCATTTT
TRBV27	few	-	TRBJ1-1	CASSQRDRLNTEAFF	TGTGCCAGCAGTCAGAGAGACAGGTTGAACACTGAAGCTTTCTTT
TRBV7-2	-	TRBD1	TRBJ1-1	CASSRRQGLTTEAFF	TGTGCCAGCAGCCGACGACAGGGATTAACCACTGAAGCTTTCTTT
TRBV28	-	-	TRBJ1-1	CASSAGAAARPAFF	TGTGCCAGCAGTGCCGGAGCGGCCGCCCGGCCAGCTTTCTTT
TRBV7-2	-	-	TRBJ2-3	CASSLLYSGATSTDTQYF	TGTGCCAGCAGCTTACTTTATTCCGGTGCTACTAGCACAGATACGCAGTATTTT
TRBV11-3	-	-	TRBJ2-7	CASSSRVDEQYF	TGTGCCAGCAGCTCTCGGGTTGACGAGCAGTACTTC